Each of the 10 T cell receptor beta chains below was sequenced from the same sample in a study of T cells in Graves' hyperthyroidism and ophthalmopathy. Amplification targeted TCR beta CDR3 regions from RNA transcripts. The HTBI primer set was used in a first-round RT-PCR of the TCR CDR3. One entry per CDR3 protein results from TCRdb running MiXCR on the multiplex PCR reads. The sample lists about 560,000 distinct CDR3 sequences, over 15% occurring once. Source material: blood. All receptors derive from a young woman with Graves' hyperthyroidism.

The J gene is TRBJ1-3, the V gene TRBV2; D is uncertain. Germline V gene sequence: CDR1 SNHLY, CDR2 FYNNEI. V gave up 0 bases and J gave up 4 bases, with 13 bases separating them. The CDR3 length is 16 residues. CDR3 amino acids: CASSEAMVVIGNTIYF. CDR3 DNA sequence: TGTGCCAGCAGTGAAGCAATGGTTGTGATCGGAAACACCATATATTTT.

Remarks on this clonotype: A read error may explain this, as a much larger clone is one base away. This sequence joins TRBV2 and TRBJ2-2, with D unclear. Germline CDR1 SNHLY, CDR2 FYNNEI. With 6 bases removed from V and 5 bases from J, the gap between germline ends came to 13 bases. The CDR3 extends over 14 amino acids. CDR3: CASSQTIVTGELFF. The DNA for the CDR3 is TGTGCCAGCAGCCAAACTATAGTGACCGGGGAGCTGTTTTTT.

Many counts were recorded for this clonotype. The V gene is TRBV6-2 or TRBV6-3, the J gene TRBJ1-2; no definite D call. V shed 2 bases and J shed 3 bases, with 4 bases lying between them. In germline, CDR1 is MNHEY, CDR2 SVGEGT. The CDR3 totals 12 residues. CDR3 coding DNA: TGTGCCAGCAGTTACGGAGACTATGGCTACACCTTC. Translation: CASSYGDYGYTF.

This clonotype was detected ten times or more. The chain links TRBV20-1 to TRBJ1-6; D gene ambiguous. Germline assignment: CDR1 DFQATT and CDR2 SNEGSKA (reference sequence). V gave up 0 bases and J gave up 9 bases, with 9 bases separating them. The CDR3 covers 13 residues. The CDR3 DNA sequence: TGCAGTGCTAGAGAAACAGTTGGTTCACCCCTCCACTTT. This translates into CSARETVGSPLHF.

This clonotype was picked up many times. The rearrangement uses TRBV14 and TRBJ1-2, with D perhaps TRBD1 (5 bases). CDR1 SGHDN and CDR2 FVKESK come from the germline V gene. This CDR3 has 15 residues. Deletions cut 5 bases from V and 4 bases from J, with 17 bases between. CDR3 amino acids: CASSGTGTASYGYTF. CDR3 DNA: TGTGCCAGCAGCGGGACCGGGACGGCGTCCTATGGCTACACCTTC. Combining the CDR3 with reference TRBV14 and TRBJ1-2 gives the whole variable domain EAGVTQFPSHSVIEKGQTVTLRCDPISGHDNLYWYRRVMGKEIKFLLHFVKESKQDESGMPNNRFLAERTGGTYSTLKVQPAELEDSGVYFCASSGTGTASYGYTFGSGTRLTVV.

This clonotype has a handful of counts. The chain recombines TRBV5-1 with TRBJ1-2, with 8 bases identical to TRBD1. Trimming took 4 bases from V and 6 from J; bases not matched to a gene: 14. The germline gives CDR1 SGHRS, CDR2 YFSETQ. CDR3 size: 16 residues. CDR3 nucleotide sequence: TGCGCCAGCAGCCAGGCAGGGGGCATCGAGTCTGATGGCTACACCTTC. Its protein product is CASSQAGGIESDGYTF.

This clonotype has a count of ten or more. This chain connects TRBV7-2 to TRBJ2-1; 9 bases line up with TRBD1. V lost 4 bases to trimming and J lost 0 bases; unmatched junction nucleotides: 7. This CDR3 region has 17 residues. CDR1 and CDR2 (germline): SGHTA, FQGNSA. The CDR3 DNA follows: TGTGCCAGCAGCTCCCCCGGGACAGGGCACTCCTACAATGAGCAGTTCTTC. This gives the protein CASSSPGTGHSYNEQFF.

This clonotype was seen many times. DNA of the CDR3: TGTGCCACCGGAACCGACAGGGTGGCAAAGACCCAGTACTTC. Translating gives CATGTDRVAKTQYF. The V gene is TRBV24-1, the J gene TRBJ2-5; 7 nucleotides agree with TRBD1. The ends lost 9 bases at V and 6 bases at J; junction bases unmatched: 12. Germline V CDR1 and CDR2: KGHDR, SFDVKD. CDR3 length: 14 amino acids.

Many counts were recorded for this clonotype. The CDR3 nucleotides are TGCAGTGCTAGAGATAGAGACAGGGGACGGTACAATGAGCAGTTCTTC. It codes for CSARDRDRGRYNEQFF. The rearrangement uses TRBV20-1 and TRBJ2-1; 8 bases match TRBD1. Trimming removed 0 bases from V and 4 bases from J; junction bases left unmatched: 8. Germline values: CDR1 DFQATT, CDR2 SNEGSKA (reference sequence). This CDR3 contains 16 residues.

This clonotype came up many times. The chain recombines TRBV11-3 with TRBJ2-5; 8 bases fit TRBD1. Unmatched junction bases numbered 14, after V lost 3 bases and J lost 2 bases. CDR1 and CDR2 (germline): SGHNT, YENEEA. The CDR3 length is 18 residues. The CDR3 DNA reads as TGTGCCAGCAGCTTCCGAGAGACAGGGGCCCCTTGGCAAGAGACCCAGTACTTC. The encoded protein is CASSFRETGAPWQETQYF.